One and the same sample provided the 27 T cell receptor beta chains below, sequenced in a study of long-term antiretroviral therapy in people with HIV. At survey level, the immunoSEQ assay was run in its v3.0 version. Measured with immunoSEQ multiplex PCR; TCRdb has only the in-frame clones, and not every one. The sample has about 48,000 clones, roughly four fifths seen once. The sequenced sample was unsorted PBMCs, obtained 0.8 years after starting antiretroviral therapy. These receptors all stem from a woman aged 18-29 years with HIV.

The chain uses TRBV28 and TRBJ1-4; no clear D gene. Between the trimmed V and J ends, which lost 3 bases and 5 bases, there was a span of 10 bases. Germline assignment: CDR1 MDHEN and CDR2 SYDVKM. The CDR3 runs to 14 residues. In DNA, the CDR3 is TGTGCCAGCAGTTTGATTCTGGGAAATGAAAAACTGTTTTTT. Its translation is CASSLILGNEKLFF.

This clone was counted once. This rearrangement joins TRBV28 to TRBJ2-1; 9 bases match TRBD2. Unmatched junction bases numbered 7, after V lost 8 bases and J lost 5 bases. The CDR3 loop spans 14 amino acids. Looked up from germline, CDR1 is MDHEN and CDR2 is SYDVKM. Here the CDR3 DNA reads TGTGCCAGCGGAGCGGGAGGAGTCGACAATGAGCAGTTCTTC. Translation gives CASGAGGVDNEQFF.

The chain employs TRBV2 and TRBJ2-3; D is possibly TRBD2 (6 bases). Germline V gene data show CDR1 as SNHLY and CDR2 as FYNNEI. The CDR3 consists of 18 residues. Trimming shortened V by 3 bases and J by 6 bases, and 25 bases separated the two germline ends. CDR3 nucleotides: TGTGCCAGCAGTGACGTCGACGGGAGCGCTCACGCGGAGGATACGCAGTATTTT. This encodes CASSDVDGSAHAEDTQYF.

In DNA, the CDR3 is TGCGCCAGCAGCTCGGGACAGAATGTTCCTTACGAGCAGTACTTC. Amino acids: CASSSGQNVPYEQYF. The genes are TRBV5-1 and TRBJ2-7, with 7 positions matching TRBD1. The CDR3 has 15 amino acids. Germline CDR1 SGHRS, CDR2 YFSETQ. Germline trimming cut 3 bases from V and 4 bases from J; bases unmatched to any gene: 10. Variable domain in full (rest from reference TRBV5-1 and TRBJ2-7): KAGVTQTPRYLIKTRGQQVTLSCSPISGHRSVSWYQQTPGQGLQFLFEYFSETQRNKGNFPGRFSGRQFSNSRSEMNVSTLELGDSALYLCASSSGQNVPYEQYFGPGTRLTVT.

The chain recombines TRBV28 with TRBJ2-1; no reliable D call. CDR1 is MDHEN, CDR2 SYDVKM, per germline. The CDR3 consists of 16 residues. Trimming shortened V by 2 bases and J by 0 bases, and 11 bases separated the two germline ends. The DNA of the CDR3 is TGTGCCAGCAGTTTAAGTTGGGCGAGCTCCTACAATGAGCAGTTCTTC. Protein: CASSLSWASSYNEQFF.

The V call is TRBV7-8, the J call TRBJ2-7, with TRBD2 as a possible D gene (7 bases). This CDR3 is built from 16 residues. CDR1 and CDR2 from the germline V gene are SGHVS and FQNEAQ. V was clipped by 5 bases and J by 3 bases, with 20 bases between them. The CDR3, as DNA: TGTGCCAGCAGCCCCTACATGAGCGGGACAAGCTACGAGCAGTACTTC. Encoded protein: CASSPYMSGTSYEQYF. Complete variable domain (other parts from reference TRBV7-8 and TRBJ2-7): GAGVSQSPRYKVAKRGQDVALRCDPISGHVSLFWYQQALGQGPEFLTYFQNEAQLDKSGLPSDRFFAERPEGSVSTLKIQRTQQEDSAVYLCASSPYMSGTSYEQYFGPGTRLTVT.

V gene TRBV7-8 combines with J gene TRBJ2-3; 8 bases agree with TRBD1. Looked up from germline, CDR1 is SGHVS and CDR2 is FQNEAQ. The CDR3 is made up of 16 amino acids. J gave up 3 bases and V 6 bases, and 11 bases lay outside the gene matches. CDR3 DNA: TGTGCCAGCAGTATATTGGCAGGGGGCGGTACAGATACGCAGTATTTT. Translated, it gives CASSILAGGGTDTQYF.

In its sample, this clone was seen a few times. The rearrangement links TRBV5-1 to TRBJ1-3; the match to TRBD1 covers 8 bases. Germline CDR1 and CDR2: SGHRS and YFSETQ. This CDR3 comprises 15 residues. With V trimmed by 3 bases and J by 0 bases, 2 bases remained unmatched. The DNA for the CDR3 is TGCGCCAGCAGCTCGACAGGGGTCTCTGGAAACACCATATATTTT. This sequence encodes CASSSTGVSGNTIYF.

This clone came up once. V and J are TRBV7-2 and TRBJ2-7, with a tentative D call TRBD2 (6 bases). Trimming cost V 3 bases and J 1 base, with 10 bases left between them. The CDR3 is 14 residues long. Germline assignment: CDR1 SGHTA and CDR2 FQGNSA. The CDR3 DNA follows: TGTGCCAGCAGCTTTCGAAGCGGGTCCTACGAGCAGTACTTC. This sequence encodes CASSFRSGSYEQYF.

This chain joins TRBV4-3 and TRBJ2-5, with 10 bases identical to TRBD2. The CDR3 contains 15 residues. Germline-derived CDR1 and CDR2 are LGHNA and YSLEER. Losses at the gene ends were 1 base for V and 3 bases for J; bases not matched to a gene: 2. In DNA, the CDR3 is TGCGCCAGCAGCCAAGCGGGGACTAGCGAAGAGACCCAGTACTTC. Translating gives CASSQAGTSEETQYF.

The J gene is TRBJ2-5, the V gene TRBV25-1; TRBD1 is a possible D gene (5 bases). Germline values: CDR1 MGHDK, CDR2 SYGVNS. This CDR3 is built from 15 residues. Trimming removed 2 bases from V and 6 bases from J, with 16 bases in between. The CDR3 region has the DNA TGTGCCAGCAGTGAAAGGGGCTCCGGGCGGCAGACCCAGTACTTC. Residues: CASSERGSGRQTQYF.

The gene calls are TRBV7-2 and TRBJ1-3; tentative D call: TRBD1 (5 bases). Germline V CDR1 and CDR2: SGHTA, FQGNSA. The CDR3 runs to 14 residues. Trimming took 5 bases from V and 4 from J, leaving 12 bases between them. The CDR3 spells CASSLGLRGNTIYF. As DNA, the CDR3 is TGTGCCAGCAGCCTGGGACTGCGGGGAAACACCATATATTTT.

This sequence joins TRBV7-8 and TRBJ2-7, with TRBD1 as a possible D gene (5 bases). V dropped 2 bases and J dropped 4 bases, with 18 bases sitting between them. CDR1 is SGHVS and CDR2 is FQNEAQ in the germline V gene. The CDR3 runs to 16 residues. CDR3 in DNA: TGTGCCAGCAGCTTAATAGGCCCGCAGGGAAGGTACGAGCAGTACTTC. This encodes CASSLIGPQGRYEQYF.

The V gene is TRBV7-6, the J gene TRBJ2-2, with D unresolved. The germline V gene encodes CDR1 SGHVS and CDR2 FNYEAQ. The CDR3 length is 14 residues. V dropped 2 bases and J dropped 5 bases, with 9 bases sitting between them. The CDR3 is CASSLFGETGELFF. DNA for the CDR3: TGTGCCAGCAGCTTATTCGGTGAAACCGGGGAGCTGTTTTTT.

This rearrangement joins TRBV19 to TRBJ1-5; tentative D call: TRBD1 (5 bases). The V end lost 3 bases, the J end lost 6 bases, and 15 bases lay between the germline ends. This CDR3 spans 15 amino acids. CDR1 is LNHDA, CDR2 SQIVND, per germline (reference sequence). The CDR3 is CASSINGGRGQPQHF. CDR3 coding DNA: TGTGCCAGTAGTATCAACGGGGGGAGGGGTCAGCCCCAGCATTTT.

This chain links TRBV19 with TRBJ2-1, with 7 bases that match TRBD1. Germline trimming cut 0 bases from V and 3 bases from J; bases unmatched to any gene: 2. Germline CDR1 LNHDA, CDR2 SQIVND (reference sequence). The CDR3 has 15 residues. The CDR3 is CASSIEAGGYNEQFF. DNA of the CDR3: TGTGCCAGTAGTATAGAGGCAGGGGGCTACAATGAGCAGTTCTTC.

This clone was recorded a few times. The CDR3 loop reads CASSTDQSYEQYF. CDR3 DNA sequence: TGTGCCAGCAGCACGGACCAGTCCTACGAGCAGTACTTC. This chain links TRBV6-5 with TRBJ2-7; D call uncertain. The germline V and J ends were trimmed by 6 bases and 1 base, with 10 bases remaining between them. This CDR3 contains 13 residues. CDR1 and CDR2 from the germline V gene are MNHEY and SVGAGI.

The rearrangement joins TRBV10-3 to TRBJ1-2; tentatively, D is TRBD1 (5 bases). V dropped 7 bases and J dropped 4 bases, with 19 bases sitting between them. The CDR3 spans 15 residues. Germline values: CDR1 ENHRY, CDR2 SYGVKD. The CDR3 is CAINGGSGAAYGYTF. The CDR3 DNA reads TGTGCCATCAATGGGGGATCGGGAGCTGCCTATGGCTACACCTTC.

The genes are TRBV4-3 and TRBJ1-1, with a tentative D call TRBD1 (5 bases). Trimming removed 2 bases at V and 3 bases at J, with 13 bases between. Germline CDR1 reads LGHNA; CDR2 reads YSLEER. The CDR3 extends over 15 amino acids. This CDR3 is CASSQKGGGYTEAFF. As DNA, the CDR3 is TGCGCCAGCAGCCAAAAGGGCGGGGGATACACTGAAGCTTTCTTT.

This clone was counted a single time. This chain uses TRBV7-3 with TRBJ1-1; TRBD1 might be the D (5 bases). Germline lookup yields CDR1 SGHTA and CDR2 FQGTGA. V lost 1 base to trimming and J lost 8 bases, with 14 bases between them. The CDR3 loop spans 14 amino acids. This CDR3 is CASSLNRDLGEAFF. The CDR3 DNA follows: TGTGCCAGCAGCTTAAACCGGGACCTAGGCGAAGCTTTCTTT.

This clone appeared a few times. The chain employs TRBV19 and TRBJ2-7, with D perhaps TRBD1 (6 bases). V lost 3 bases to trimming and J lost 2 bases, with 14 bases between them. Germline V gene data show CDR1 as LNHDA and CDR2 as SQIVND (reference sequence). The CDR3 extends over 15 amino acids. This CDR3 reads CASSIGLTGTYEQYF. CDR3 sequence (DNA): TGTGCCAGTAGTATTGGCTTGACAGGCACCTACGAGCAGTACTTC.

This sequence joins TRBV14 and TRBJ1-2, with D tentatively TRBD1 (5 bases). Trimming took 3 bases from V and 8 from J, leaving 16 bases between them. Germline lookup yields CDR1 SGHDN and CDR2 FVKESK. The CDR3 is 14 residues long. The CDR3 loop reads CASSQSTWAGGYTF. CDR3 nucleotide sequence: TGTGCCAGCAGCCAGTCGACATGGGCAGGGGGCTACACCTTC.

The chain has TRBV9 and TRBJ2-1; D not certain. The V gene's germline CDR1 is SGDLS and CDR2 YYNGEE. Trimming pared 3 bases from V and 0 bases from J, leaving 13 bases between. CDR3 length: 16 residues. CDR3 region: CASSAATVSSYNEQFF. In nucleotides, the CDR3 is TGTGCCAGCAGCGCTGCGACGGTGAGCTCCTACAATGAGCAGTTCTTC.

The chain is built from TRBV7-9 and TRBJ2-1, with 7 bases matching TRBD2. Germline lookup yields CDR1 SEHNR and CDR2 FQNEAQ (reference sequence). V was pared by 3 bases and J by 6 bases, with 11 bases of the junction left unmatched. The CDR3 runs to 16 residues. The CDR3 coding sequence is TGTGCCAGCAGCTTGCTTTTGGGGCTAGCGGCCAATGAGCAGTTCTTC. Translated: CASSLLLGLAANEQFF. Variable domain in full (rest from reference TRBV7-9 and TRBJ2-1): DTGVSQNPRHKITKRGQNVTFRCDPISEHNRLYWYRQTLGQGPEFLTYFQNEAQLEKSRLLSDRFSAERPKGSFSTLEIQRTEQGDSAMYLCASSLLLGLAANEQFFGPGTRLTVL.

Of note for this clone: The sample has other DNA sequences that encode this CDR3 too. The rearrangement links TRBV11-2 to TRBJ1-1, with D possibly matching TRBD1 (6 bases). Trimming stripped 6 bases from V and 10 bases from J, with 18 bases between. Germline loops: CDR1 SGHAT, CDR2 FQNNGV. The CDR3 covers 13 residues. The DNA of the CDR3 is TGTGCCAGCAGTGTTAGCCAGGGGTTACGAGCTTTCTTT. This translates into CASSVSQGLRAFF.

This chain connects TRBV13 to TRBJ2-2, with TRBD2 as a possible D gene (6 bases). Trimming left V 2 bases short and J 7 bases short, with 11 bases between. The CDR3 has 14 residues. Germline values: CDR1 PRHDT, CDR2 FYEKMQ (reference sequence). The CDR3 nucleotides read TGTGCCAGCAGCTTATCGGGGGTCGGCGGGGAGCTGTTTTTT. As protein: CASSLSGVGGELFF.

The genes are TRBV4-3 and TRBJ2-1, with D tentatively TRBD2 (5 bases). Trimming removed 0 bases at V and 7 bases at J, with 7 bases between. Per germline, CDR1 LGHNA and CDR2 YSLEER. This CDR3 is built from 13 residues. Written as DNA, the CDR3 is TGCGCCAGCAGCCAAGAACTAGATAATGAGCAGTTCTTC. It is translated as CASSQELDNEQFF.